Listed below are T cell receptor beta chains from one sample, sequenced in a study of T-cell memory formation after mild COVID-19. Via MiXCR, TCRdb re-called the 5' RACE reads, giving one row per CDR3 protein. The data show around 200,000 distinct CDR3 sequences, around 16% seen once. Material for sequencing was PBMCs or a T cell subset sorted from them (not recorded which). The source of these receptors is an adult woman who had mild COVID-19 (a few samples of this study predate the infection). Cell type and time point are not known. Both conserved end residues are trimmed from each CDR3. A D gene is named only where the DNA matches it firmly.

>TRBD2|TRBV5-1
ASSFASGYEQY
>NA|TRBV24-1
ATSGAGEQPQH
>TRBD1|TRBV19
ASRRTGGSTDTQY
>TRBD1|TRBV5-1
ASSLGAGGFSYEQY
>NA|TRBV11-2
ASSLGSDPTEQF
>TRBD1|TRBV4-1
ASSLGQGAANTEAF
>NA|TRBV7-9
ASSLDGGSKQNTEAF
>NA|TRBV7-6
ASKSGANTGELF
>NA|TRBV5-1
ASSLPRAVGADTQY
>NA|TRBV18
ASSPPNRAADTQY
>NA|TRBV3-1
ASSRRGGPSTDTQY
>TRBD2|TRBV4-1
ASSHLAGGSYEQY
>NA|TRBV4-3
ASSQGEGMLAGETQY
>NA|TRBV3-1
ASSQAGGPQH
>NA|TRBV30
AWSRVSTEAF
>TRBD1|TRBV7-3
ASSSGGRDNEQF
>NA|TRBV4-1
ASSQRSDTSYEQY
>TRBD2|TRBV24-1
ATSDSWTSGSPLGEQF
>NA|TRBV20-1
SAREGSADTQY
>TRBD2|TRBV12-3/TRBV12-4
ASSLAGSGRSYNEQF